This T cell receptor beta chain is from a study of tumor and adjacent non-tumor tissue in lung cancer. In the case of this clonotype: Sequence at one end of the junction differs from germline and may be a read error.

The CDR3 has 16 amino acids. Germline assignment: CDR1 MNHEY and CDR2 SVGEGT. A modified ARM-PCR protocol with three rounds of nested PCR amplified TCRbeta. In TCRdb, the multiplex PCR reads were re-called with MiXCR into one record per CDR3 protein. The sample consists of some 100,000 distinct CDR3 sequences, 65% of them appearing once. No cell sorting was done before RNA was extracted from the tissue. Distant lung tissue was collected more than 3 cm away from the tumor edge. The gene calls are TRBV6-2 or TRBV6-3 and TRBJ1-2; tentatively, D is TRBD1 (5 bases). Material: distant non-tumor lung tissue. This TCR was recovered from a man aged 30 to 39 with non-small cell lung cancer. The DNA of the CDR3 is TGTGTCAGCAGCCTGACCGGGACCCCTTTTGAATATGGTTACACCTTC. This encodes CVSSLTGTPFEYGYTF.